This TCR beta chain is drawn from a study of a mutant IDH1 vaccine in newly diagnosed glioma. The assay was immunoSEQ multiplex PCR, and TCRdb's table has in-frame clones only and misses some. The table lists 55,000 or so clones, 80% of them singletons, with more than 5.5% in the top ten. This clone was detected only a few times. Its antigen is undetermined. Germline lookup yields CDR1 MRHNA and CDR2 SNTAGT. V shed 3 bases, J shed 3 bases, and the junction held 3 bases outside the gene matches. CDR3 length: 15 amino acids. Time point noted: week 23, last vaccination. Each vaccine dose was 300 ug of mutant IDH1 20-mer peptide, with topical imiquimod.

The chain combines TRBV6-4 with TRBJ2-3; 10 nucleotides agree with TRBD2. The receptor's source is a man in his forties with glioma. The input for sequencing was PBMCs, taken from a glioma patient whose treatment included an IDH1 peptide vaccine. This CDR3 is CASSESGGATDTQYF. In nucleotides, the CDR3 is TGTGCCAGCAGTGAGAGCGGGGGGGCTACAGATACGCAGTATTTT.